This T cell receptor beta chain appears in the sequencing data of a study of tumor-infiltrating lymphocytes in primary liver carcinoma. Study results and limitations: Present in all five tumor regions were only about 7-25% of the top clones. Tumor specimens were characterized by a significantly higher top-250-clone fraction than blood (p = 0.039).

TCR beta cDNA came from about 0.55 ug total RNA, primed with a constant-region primer. Library construction for TCR beta comprised three nested multiplex PCR rounds performed with slightly modified ARM-PCR. The first two PCR rounds, roughly 10 cycles each, used TRBV1-TRBV30 forward primers and a C-beta reverse primer. MiXCR, applied by TCRdb to the multiplex PCR reads, yields one record per CDR3 protein. The sample records about 54,000 distinct CDR3 sequences, over 70% being singletons. For each extraction, RNA and DNA were obtained together from approximately 20-30 mg of unsorted bulk tissue. Primary liver carcinomas in the patients were surgically resected. The CDR3 has 16 residues. CDR1 and CDR2 from the germline V gene are SQVTM and ANQGSEA. In regard to this clonotype: The antigen remains undetermined. The junction does not match germline at one end; this may be a read error.

The chain recombines TRBV29-1 with TRBJ2-3; TRBD2 agrees at 12 bases. Sample: liver tumor tissue from sampling region 2. Subset defined: tumor region T2, inferior pole. This clonotype was obtained from a man in his forties or fifties with primary liver carcinoma and hepatitis B virus infection. CDR3 sequence (DNA): TGCAGCGTTAAAGAAGCTAGCGGGAGGGTGACCGATATGCAGTATTTT. The encoded protein is CSVKEASGRVTDMQYF.